The TCR beta chain under discussion was sequenced for a study of cytomegalovirus exposure and HLA in healthy donors. This CDR3 contains 11 residues. Trimming took 3 bases from V and 5 from J, leaving 7 bases between them. Germline V CDR1 and CDR2: SQVTM, ANQGSEA. Primers: 60 Vbeta forward and 13 Jbeta reverse. Per the study methods: Around 80 million unique TCR beta chains, around 10 million of them shared, were counted by a later analysis. Only in-frame clones appear in the TCRdb table, and some are missing; sequencing was by immunoSEQ multiplex PCR. V, J and clone size are taken as reported in that table, and D and trimming were inferred from the DNA itself. The sample carries 95,000 to 110,000 clones, roughly a tenth recorded once. General study results and limits: In a later analysis, CMV-associated beta chains were mostly HLA-associated, it appeared. Rare sequences made up most TCRs, while some public TCRs were found in many donors. The study recorded about 150 TCR beta chains that were cytomegalovirus-associated.

This clone has a handful of counts. The target antigen is unknown. This chain uses TRBV29-1 with TRBJ2-5; no firm D call. Material for sequencing was PBMCs. This receptor was obtained from a man aged 40-49 years in good health and CMV-seropositive. Written as DNA, the CDR3 is TGCAGCGTTGATCCCGGGGAGACCCAGTACTTC. Amino acid sequence: CSVDPGETQYF. Based on the CDR3 plus reference TRBV29-1 and TRBJ2-5, the full variable domain is SAVISQKPSRDICQRGTSLTIQCQVDSQVTMMFWYRQQPGQSLTLIATANQGSEATYESGFVIDKFPISRPNLTFSTLTVSNMSPEDSSIYLCSVDPGETQYFGPGTRLLVL.